What follows are 14 T cell receptor beta chains derived from one specimen sequenced in a study of blood T cell repertoires in COVID-19. TCRdb's table, derived via immunoSEQ multiplex PCR, lists solely in-frame clones and lacks some. The table shows 210,000 or so clones, with about 89% occurring only once. Sequencing used peripheral blood. The source of these receptors is a woman between 40 and 55 years old with acute or convalescent COVID-19.

This chain uses TRBV6-6 with TRBJ2-2; D is possibly TRBD2 (6 bases). The V end was cut by 10 bases, the J end by 1 base, with 10 bases between. The CDR3 sequence is 13 residues long. Germline V gene lookup returns CDR1 MNHNY and CDR2 SVGAGI (reference sequence). The CDR3 is CATGTENTGELFF. The CDR3 nucleotides read TGTGCCACCGGGACTGAGAACACCGGGGAGCTGTTTTTT.

The chain joins TRBV4-2 to TRBJ2-6; 7 nucleotides match TRBD2. The V gene end was trimmed by 1 base and the J gene end by 2 bases; junction bases not matched to a gene: 11. The germline V gene has CDR1 LGHNA and CDR2 YNFKEQ. The CDR3 totals 19 residues. The CDR3, as DNA: TGTGCCAGCAGCCAAGGGGTTATCCTTGCGGGGGCTGGGGCCAACGTCCTGACTTTC. Translated, it gives CASSQGVILAGAGANVLTF.

Concerning this clone itself: One end of the junction varies from germline; a read error may be responsible. The rearrangement links TRBV6-5 to TRBJ1-2, with D unclear. The length of the CDR3 is 13 residues. Per germline, CDR1 MNHEY and CDR2 SVGAGI. Here the CDR3 DNA reads TGTGCCAGCAGCTACTCGTCGAGGTATGGCTACACCTTC. Translating it yields CASSYSSRYGYTF.

The CDR3 spells CASSPGVGGNQPQHF. CDR3 in DNA: TGCGCCAGCAGCCCAGGGGTCGGGGGCAATCAGCCCCAGCATTTT. The chain couples TRBV5-1 to TRBJ1-5; the D gene is possibly TRBD1 (6 bases). This CDR3 has 15 residues. Germline CDR1 is SGHRS and CDR2 is YFSETQ. The V end was cut by 4 bases, the J end by 2 bases, with 13 bases between. Full variable domain (missing parts from reference TRBV5-1 and TRBJ1-5): KAGVTQTPRYLIKTRGQQVTLSCSPISGHRSVSWYQQTPGQGLQFLFEYFSETQRNKGNFPGRFSGRQFSNSRSEMNVSTLELGDSALYLCASSPGVGGNQPQHFGDGTRLSIL.

Ten or more counts support this clone. CDR3 bases: TGCGCCAGCAGCCTTCTTACCCTCCGGGACAGGGACCCATCTGGGGCCAACGTCCTGACTTTC. This sequence encodes CASSLLTLRDRDPSGANVLTF. The chain couples TRBV4-1 to TRBJ2-6; 9 bases agree with TRBD1. Germline CDR1 is MGHRA and CDR2 is YSYEKL. CDR3 length equals 21 residues. V was pared by 4 bases and J by 1 base, with 17 bases of the junction left unmatched.

The chain combines TRBV2 with TRBJ2-2; TRBD2 matches at 10 bases. The CDR3 runs to 16 residues. CDR1 SNHLY and CDR2 FYNNEI come from the germline V gene. After removal of 7 bases from V and 2 bases from J, the junction contained 7 bases not matched to a gene. The CDR3 sequence: CASKRTSGDNTGELFF. DNA for the CDR3: TGTGCCAGCAAGAGAACTAGCGGGGATAACACCGGGGAGCTGTTTTTT.

The V call is TRBV29-1, the J call TRBJ1-5; D is perhaps TRBD1 (5 bases). V dropped 6 bases and J dropped 4 bases, with 10 bases sitting between them. The CDR3 runs to 12 residues. Looked up from germline, CDR1 is SQVTM and CDR2 is ANQGSEA. The CDR3 loop is CSVMTANQPQHF. The CDR3 bases are TGCAGCGTAATGACAGCTAATCAGCCCCAGCATTTT.

The genes are TRBV11-2 and TRBJ2-2; possibly TRBD2 for D (5 bases). Looked up from germline, CDR1 is SGHAT and CDR2 is FQNNGV. This CDR3 spans 14 amino acids. V lost 2 bases, J lost 5 bases, and 9 bases lay in between. CDR3 sequence reads: CASSLTRGTGELFF. DNA for the CDR3: TGTGCCAGCAGCTTAACCCGGGGAACCGGGGAGCTGTTTTTT.

This clone showed up just once. The CDR3, as DNA: TGTGCCAGCAGCACAACAGAAGACTATGGCTACACCTTC. Residues: CASSTTEDYGYTF. The chain recombines TRBV7-9 with TRBJ1-2; D is unclear. There are 13 residues in the CDR3. Germline CDR1 SEHNR, CDR2 FQNEAQ (reference sequence). V was clipped by 5 bases and J by 3 bases, with 10 bases between them.

V usage is TRBV12-3 or TRBV12-4 and J usage is TRBJ1-2, with D maybe TRBD1 (5 bases). The CDR3 is made up of 13 amino acids. Trimming took 5 bases from V and 4 from J, leaving 11 bases between them. CDR3 coding DNA: TGTGCCAGCAGTAGGGGCTTCCTCTATGGCTACACCTTC. This translates into CASSRGFLYGYTF.

Worth noting for this clone: Different DNA sequences within this sample yield the same CDR3. This chain links TRBV14 with TRBJ1-1; a weak D match, TRBD1 (6 bases). In germline, CDR1 is SGHDN, CDR2 FVKESK. The CDR3 extends over 13 amino acids. With 3 bases removed from V and 1 base from J, the gap between germline ends came to 6 bases. Written as DNA, the CDR3 is TGTGCCAGCAGCCAGGGACAGAACACTGAAGCTTTCTTT. Protein: CASSQGQNTEAFF.

The genes are TRBV30 and TRBJ2-7; 11 nucleotides align to TRBD2. V was pared by 3 bases and J by 3 bases, with 7 bases of the junction left unmatched. The CDR3 has 15 amino acids. Germline V gene data show CDR1 as GTSNPN and CDR2 as SVGIG (reference sequence). The CDR3 DNA follows: TGTGCCTGGAGCCTAGCGGGGGGCGCACGCTACGAGCAGTACGTC. This translates into CAWSLAGGARYEQYV.

The chain combines TRBV4-1 with TRBJ1-3; D possibly corresponds to TRBD1 (6 bases). Germline V CDR1 and CDR2: MGHRA, YSYEKL. This CDR3 region has 18 residues. The V and J ends lost 3 bases and 0 bases respectively, with 18 bases between them. The chain's CDR3 is CASSHHTGRGDSGNTIYF. As DNA, the CDR3 is TGCGCCAGCAGCCACCACACAGGGAGAGGAGACTCTGGAAACACCATATATTTT.

The chain combines TRBV11-3 with TRBJ2-5; the match to TRBD2 covers 8 bases. Trimming at V came to 5 bases and at J to 4 bases, leaving 9 bases not matched to a gene. CDR1 and CDR2 from the germline V gene are SGHNT and YENEEA. The CDR3 totals 15 residues. In nucleotides, the CDR3 is TGTGCCAGCAGCCGCCGGGGGGGACCCCGAGAGACCCAGTACTTC. Its protein is CASSRRGGPRETQYF. Using reference TRBV11-3 and TRBJ2-5 for the parts outside the CDR3, the full variable domain is EAGVVQSPRYKIIEKKQPVAFWCNPISGHNTLYWYLQNLGQGPELLIRYENEEAVDDSQLPKDRFSAERLKGVDSTLKIQPAELGDSAVYLCASSRRGGPRETQYFGPGTRLLVL.